The 26 T cell receptor beta chains given below trace back to one sample, sequenced in a study of regulatory T cells in long-lasting Graves disease. To make TCR beta libraries, researchers used iRepertoire HTBI primers and Arm-PCR of CDR3 regions. TCRdb reprocessed the multiplex PCR reads via MiXCR and lists one record per CDR3 protein. In the table there are about 500,000 distinct CDR3 sequences, 15% to 20% of which are singletons. The sample's time point: newly diagnosed GD, antithyroid drugs for less than 3 months. The authors made the TCR library using RNA they extracted from PBMCs. These same records also appear under a second study, on T cells in Graves' hyperthyroidism and ophthalmopathy.

Sequences were derived from peripheral blood mononuclear cells (PBMCs), sampled at new diagnosis, from a patient treated with antithyroid drugs. The receptors were gathered from a man aged 35-49 years with Graves disease.

Ten or more counts support this clonotype. The chain uses TRBV11-2 and TRBJ2-7, with D perhaps TRBD1 or TRBD2 (6 bases each). The germline V gene has CDR1 SGHAT and CDR2 FQNNGV. V lost 1 base, J lost 4 bases, and 17 bases lay in between. CDR3 length: 16 residues. The CDR3 nucleotides read TGTGCCAGCAGCTTAGTGGGCACAGTAGGGGGGTACGAGCAGTACTTC. Encoded protein: CASSLVGTVGGYEQYF.

This clonotype was seen repeatedly, ten times or more. The chain employs TRBV12-3 or TRBV12-4 and TRBJ2-7, with TRBD2 as a possible D gene (5 bases). Trimming stripped 3 bases from V and 9 bases from J, with 27 bases between. This CDR3 contains 17 residues. In DNA, the CDR3 is TGTGCCAGCAGTTTGAGGGTTAGGGAAGAAACTTTACGAGGGCAGTACTTC. Residues: CASSLRVREETLRGQYF.

The chain is built from TRBV9 and TRBJ2-2; D may be TRBD2 (6 bases). Trimming stripped 3 bases from V and 1 base from J, with 13 bases between. CDR1 is SGDLS, CDR2 YYNGEE, per germline. The CDR3 has 16 amino acids. The DNA of the CDR3 is TGTGCCAGCAGCGGAAGGGGTAGCGGGAACACCGGGGAGCTGTTTTTT. This gives the protein CASSGRGSGNTGELFF.

The gene calls are TRBV9 and TRBJ2-5, with unresolved D. The CDR3 is 11 residues long. Per the germline V gene, CDR1 is SGDLS and CDR2 is YYNGEE. V was clipped by 7 bases and J by 5 bases, with 9 bases between them. The CDR3 DNA reads as TGTGCCAGCGGACCGCCGGAGACCCAGTACTTC. Protein product: CASGPPETQYF.

The chain is built from TRBV3-1 and TRBJ2-3; D remains unclear. CDR1 and CDR2 from the germline V gene are LGHDT and YNNKEL (reference sequence). CDR3 length: 11 amino acids. Trimming cost V 2 bases and J 6 bases, with 3 bases left between them. CDR3 protein: CASSQLDTQYF. The CDR3, as DNA: TGTGCCAGCAGCCAATTGGATACGCAGTATTTT.

In this sample, this clonotype turned up many times. V is TRBV28 and J is TRBJ2-6, with D possibly being TRBD2 (5 bases). The germline CDR1 and CDR2 sequences are MDHEN and SYDVKM. The CDR3 runs 15 residues. Trimming shortened V by 6 bases and J by 4 bases, and 13 bases separated the two germline ends. CDR3 protein: CASRRRFSGANVLTF. The CDR3 coding sequence is TGTGCCAGCAGACGGAGGTTTTCGGGGGCCAACGTCCTGACTTTC.

V usage is TRBV20-1 and J usage is TRBJ2-5; unclear D gene. The CDR3 loop spans 15 amino acids. Per the germline V gene, CDR1 is DFQATT and CDR2 is SNEGSKA (reference sequence). V lost 6 bases to trimming and J lost 0 bases, with 17 bases between them. The CDR3 coding sequence is TGCAGTGCCGTGGACGGGCACGGGTACCAAGAGACCCAGTACTTC. It codes for CSAVDGHGYQETQYF.

The chain carries TRBV9 and TRBJ1-1, with D tentatively TRBD1 (5 bases). Germline loops: CDR1 SGDLS, CDR2 YYNGEE. The CDR3 is made up of 17 amino acids. The germline V and J ends were trimmed by 0 bases and 6 bases, with 21 bases remaining between them. Here the CDR3 DNA reads TGTGCCAGCAGCGTAGATGGGGCCATCGGAAGAAACGCTGAAGCTTTCTTT. Its protein product is CASSVDGAIGRNAEAFF.

This clonotype was observed many times. The V gene is TRBV9, the J gene TRBJ1-1; D gene ambiguous. Germline V gives CDR1 SGDLS, CDR2 YYNGEE. The CDR3 loop spans 15 amino acids. The V gene lost 3 bases and the J gene lost 3 bases, with 15 bases spanning the gap. Here the CDR3 DNA reads TGTGCCAGCAGCGGCAGCAAGGGAGCCGACACTGAAGCTTTCTTT. Translation gives CASSGSKGADTEAFF.

This clonotype was seen ten or more times. The chain joins TRBV28 to TRBJ1-2; 8 bases are shared with TRBD1. Germline CDR1 reads MDHEN; CDR2 reads SYDVKM. V was clipped by 7 bases and J by 2 bases; unmatched bases: 18. This CDR3 is 18 amino acids long. The CDR3 spells CASTSGTGPLLRNYGYTF. The CDR3, as DNA: TGTGCCAGCACCTCCGGGACAGGTCCCCTCTTACGGAACTATGGCTACACCTTC.

This clonotype was seen many times. This chain connects TRBV29-1 to TRBJ2-1; 7 nucleotides line up with TRBD2. Losses at the gene ends were 6 bases for V and 10 bases for J; bases not matched to a gene: 0. Germline V gene sequence: CDR1 SQVTM, CDR2 ANQGSEA. The CDR3 extends over 9 amino acids. The CDR3: CSVAGEQFF. In DNA form, the CDR3 reads TGCAGCGTAGCGGGAGAGCAGTTCTTC.

This clonotype turned up a few times. This rearrangement joins TRBV2 to TRBJ2-1, with 7 nucleotides matching TRBD2. There are 14 residues in the CDR3. With V trimmed by 6 bases and J by 8 bases, 10 bases remained unmatched. Germline loops: CDR1 SNHLY, CDR2 FYNNEI. CDR3 bases: TGTGCCAGCAGCGGGACTAATACCCCTCATGAGCAGTTCTTC. This gives the protein CASSGTNTPHEQFF.

V and J are TRBV20-1 and TRBJ1-2; 9 positions match TRBD1. The V gene end was trimmed by 2 bases and the J gene end by 2 bases; junction bases not matched to a gene: 9. The CDR3 is 16 residues long. Per germline, CDR1 DFQATT and CDR2 SNEGSKA (reference sequence). The CDR3 nucleotides are TGCAGTGCTAGAACTGGACAGGGGCCGTCGAACTATGGCTACACCTTC. Encoded protein: CSARTGQGPSNYGYTF.

This clonotype has just a few counts. The rearrangement joins TRBV19 to TRBJ2-2, with TRBD2 matching over 14 bases. Germline V lookup: CDR1 LNHDA, CDR2 SQIVND (reference sequence). The ends lost 8 bases at V and 1 base at J; junction bases unmatched: 9. The CDR3 is made up of 18 amino acids. CDR3 DNA sequence: TGTGCCAGTGCTTCGGGACTAGCGGGAGAGGGGAACACCGGGGAGCTGTTTTTT. As protein: CASASGLAGEGNTGELFF.

V is TRBV27 and J is TRBJ2-2; 9 bases map to TRBD2. CDR1 and CDR2 from the germline V gene are MNHEY and SMNVEV (reference sequence). The CDR3 totals 16 residues. The junction had 10 bases not matched to a gene; V was cut back by 3 bases and J by 8 bases. CDR3 in amino acids: CASSFLAGRYGGELFF. CDR3 sequence (DNA): TGTGCCAGCAGTTTCCTAGCGGGAAGATATGGTGGGGAGCTGTTTTTT.

V and J are TRBV29-1 and TRBJ1-2; no clear D. The CDR3 contains 12 residues. Trimming took 3 bases from V and 8 from J, leaving 13 bases between them. Germline V CDR1 and CDR2: SQVTM, ANQGSEA. The CDR3 protein is CSVDWPRRGYTF. The CDR3 DNA reads as TGCAGCGTTGATTGGCCCAGGAGAGGCTACACCTTC.

The rearrangement uses TRBV19 and TRBJ2-5, with 9 bases lining up with TRBD2. V was pared by 4 bases and J by 7 bases, with 4 bases of the junction left unmatched. The CDR3 spans 13 residues. Germline CDR1 is LNHDA and CDR2 is SQIVND (reference sequence). The CDR3 region has the DNA TGTGCCAGTAGTACGCGGGAGGGCGGGACCCAGTACTTC. This encodes CASSTREGGTQYF.

This clonotype was seen many times. This rearrangement joins TRBV29-1 to TRBJ2-2; either TRBD1 or TRBD2 may fit D (5 bases each). Trimming cost V 4 bases and J 6 bases, with 9 bases left between them. The CDR3 runs to 12 residues. The germline V gene has CDR1 SQVTM and CDR2 ANQGSEA. CDR3 sequence: CSVGLGAGELFF. CDR3 nucleotides: TGCAGCGTTGGTTTGGGGGCCGGGGAGCTGTTTTTT.

In its sample, this clonotype was seen many times. The chain is built from TRBV5-1 and TRBJ2-3; possibly TRBD1 for D (5 bases). The CDR3 is made up of 14 amino acids. Trimming took 1 base from V and 4 from J, leaving 10 bases between them. Germline-derived CDR1 and CDR2 are SGHRS and YFSETQ. The DNA for the CDR3 is TGCGCCAGCAGCTTGAATAGGGGTGCAGATACGCAGTATTTT. This translates into CASSLNRGADTQYF.

This clonotype was counted ten times or more. The gene calls are TRBV28 and TRBJ2-3; 10 nucleotides match TRBD2. This CDR3 is built from 16 residues. Trimming removed 3 bases from V and 5 bases from J; junction bases left unmatched: 8. CDR1 and CDR2 (germline): MDHEN, SYDVKM. CDR3 nucleotides: TGTGCCAGCAGTTTCAATCCCAGCGGGAGGGTAGATACGCAGTATTTT. It translates to CASSFNPSGRVDTQYF.

The table lists this clonotype with a few counts. The chain joins TRBV7-9 to TRBJ2-1; 10 bases map to TRBD2. Germline V CDR1 and CDR2: SEHNR, FQNEAQ (reference sequence). This CDR3 comprises 18 residues. Losses at the gene ends were 6 bases for V and 1 base for J; bases not matched to a gene: 12. CDR3 sequence: CASSPQDGLADSYNEQFF. The CDR3 DNA is TGTGCCAGCAGTCCACAGGATGGACTAGCGGATTCCTACAATGAGCAGTTCTTC. Together with reference TRBV7-9 and TRBJ2-1, the CDR3 gives the full variable domain: DTGVSQNPRHKITKRGQNVTFRCDPISEHNRLYWYRQTLGQGPEFLTYFQNEAQLEKSRLLSDRFSAERPKGSFSTLEIQRTEQGDSAMYLCASSPQDGLADSYNEQFFGPGTRLTVL.

Details on this clonotype: The junction shows a germline mismatch at one end, possibly a read error. V gene TRBV7-9 combines with J gene TRBJ2-1; no reliable D call. The J call may be wrong; the DNA end is better matched by TRBJ2-3. Germline-derived CDR1 and CDR2 are SEHNR and FQNEAQ (reference sequence). The CDR3 extends over 13 amino acids. The CDR3 spells CASSLAKRDAQYF. CDR3 DNA sequence: TGTGCCAGCAGCTTAGCAAAGCGAGATGCGCAGTATTTT.

This clonotype was counted between two and nine times. The gene calls are TRBV18 and TRBJ2-7; TRBD2 agrees at 15 bases. Trimming at V came to 6 bases and at J to 4 bases, leaving 10 bases not matched to a gene. CDR3 length: 17 residues. Germline V gene lookup returns CDR1 KGHSH and CDR2 LQKENI. CDR3 DNA sequence: TGTGCCAGCTCCCACGGGGTTGGGACTAGCGGGAGGTACGAGCAGTACTTC. This encodes CASSHGVGTSGRYEQYF. Drawing the rest from reference TRBV18 and TRBJ2-7, the complete variable domain is NAGVMQNPRHLVRRRGQEARLRCSPMKGHSHVYWYRQLPEEGLKFMVYLQKENIIDESGMPKERFSAEFPKEGPSILRIQQVVRGDSAAYFCASSHGVGTSGRYEQYFGPGTRLTVT.

This clonotype has ten or more counts. V and J are TRBV2 and TRBJ2-3; D might be TRBD1 (6 bases). The CDR3 runs to 15 residues. The V gene lost 6 bases and the J gene lost 6 bases, with 19 bases spanning the gap. Germline V gene sequence: CDR1 SNHLY, CDR2 FYNNEI. Here the CDR3 reads CASRAGTLDRDTQYF. The CDR3 bases are TGTGCCAGCAGAGCCGGGACACTCGACCGGGATACGCAGTATTTT.

Of note for this clonotype: Mismatch with germline at one junction end may stem from a read error. The chain links TRBV10-3 to TRBJ2-2; D uncertain. The CDR3 spans 14 residues. The germline V gene has CDR1 ENHRY and CDR2 SYGVKD. This CDR3 reads CAIGEEMYTGELFF. The CDR3, as DNA: TGTGCCATCGGTGAGGAGATGTACACCGGGGAGCTGTTTTTT.

V gene TRBV24-1 combines with J gene TRBJ1-3; D not resolved. The CDR3 contains 18 residues. CDR1 is KGHDR and CDR2 is SFDVKD in the germline V gene. V dropped 9 bases and J dropped 3 bases, with 26 bases sitting between them. CDR3 bases: TGTGCCACCGTCCGAACATCGATCACCCTTCCCAGTGGAAACACCATATATTTT. It translates to CATVRTSITLPSGNTIYF.